The rows below give T cell receptor beta chains drawn from one sample of a study of CD8 T cells in ankylosing spondylitis. MiXCR, applied by TCRdb to the 5' RACE reads, yields one record per CDR3 protein. The sample shows around 100,000 distinct CDR3 sequences, roughly 10% of them seen only once. The sequencing sample was made of blood, either unsorted or a sorted T cell fraction (not recorded which). Receptors were obtained from a male donor with ankylosing spondylitis. Each CDR3 is given with its conserved first and last residue. A D gene is named only where the DNA matches it firmly. Size tells how often a clone was seen (once, few, many) or the class of an expanded clone, and some rows leave it out.

J gene,D gene,clone size,V gene,CDR3 DNA,CDR3 protein
TRBJ2-1,.,.,TRBV21-1,TGTGCCAGCAGCAGTCGGGAGAGACAGCCGGGCAATGAGCAGTTCTTC,CASSSRERQPGNEQFF
TRBJ1-2,TRBD1,few,TRBV12-3/TRBV12-4,TGTGCCAGCAGTCTGAACTATGGCGGGACAGGGTTCTATGGCTACACCTTC,CASSLNYGGTGFYGYTF
TRBJ2-3,.,.,TRBV12-3/TRBV12-4,TGTGCCAGCAGTTTAGGTTCAGGAGCGGAAGAAGATACGCAGTATTTT,CASSLGSGAEEDTQYF
TRBJ2-1,TRBD2,many,TRBV7-9,TGTGCCAGCAGCGACTCTAGCGGGTTGAGCTCCTACAATGAGCAGTTCTTC,CASSDSSGLSSYNEQFF
TRBJ2-1,.,many,TRBV20-1,TGCAGTGCACCGGACACTTACAATGAGCAGTTCTTC,CSAPDTYNEQFF
TRBJ2-7,.,few,TRBV5-6,TGTGCCAGCAGCTTGGACTCCAAATACTACGAGCAGTACTTC,CASSLDSKYYEQYF
TRBJ1-2,TRBD1,many,TRBV29-1,TGCAGCGTCGAACCGGGGACAGGGTACAACTATGGCTACACCTTC,CSVEPGTGYNYGYTF
TRBJ2-1,TRBD2,.,TRBV24-1,TGTGCCACCCATTCGGGACTAGCGGGAAATAGTGAGCAGTTCTTC,CATHSGLAGNSEQFF
TRBJ1-1,.,many,TRBV10-3,TGTGCCATCAGTGAAGAAGGGGGCACTGAAGCTTTCTTT,CAISEEGGTEAFF
TRBJ2-1,.,many,TRBV29-1,TGCAGCGTCCTGATCATCGGTGAGCAGTTCTTC,CSVLIIGEQFF
TRBJ2-1,.,.,TRBV27,TGTGCCAGCAGTACTCGCTGGGAGCAGTTCTTC,CASSTRWEQFF
TRBJ2-2,.,.,TRBV27,TGTGCCAGCAGCTTAAACGCTCCCGGGGAGCTGTTTTTT,CASSLNAPGELFF
TRBJ1-3,TRBD1,.,TRBV2,TGTGCCAGCAAGCAGGGGGCTTCGGACACCATACATTTT,CASKQGASDTIHF
TRBJ2-5,TRBD2,.,TRBV7-8,TGTGCCAGCAGCTTTCCGGGACTAGCGGGAGTTGGAGGGTTGGAAGAGACCCAGTACTTC,CASSFPGLAGVGGLEETQYF
TRBJ2-2,.,few,TRBV12-3/TRBV12-4,TGTGCCAGCAGAGGGTACACCGGGGAGCTGTTTTTT,CASRGYTGELFF
TRBJ2-3,.,few,TRBV7-2,TGTGCCAGCAGCTTAGCGGGGCTAGCGCTTGGTCATACGCAGTATTTT,CASSLAGLALGHTQYF
TRBJ2-1,.,once,TRBV27,TGTGCCAGCAGTTTATCGAAGGGACTTGCCCCGAATGAGCAGTTCTTC,CASSLSKGLAPNEQFF
TRBJ2-1,.,.,TRBV15,TGTGCCACCAGCAGAGAGGGCCCCCTGTCGGACAATGAGCAGTTCTTC,CATSREGPLSDNEQFF
TRBJ2-1,TRBD2,many,TRBV24-1,TGTGCCACCAGTGACTCCCGGGGGACTAGCGCCTACAATGAGCAGTTCTTC,CATSDSRGTSAYNEQFF
TRBJ2-3,TRBD2,many,TRBV7-9,TGTGCCAGCAGCTCCCCTAGCGGGAGTACAGATACGCAGTATTTT,CASSSPSGSTDTQYF
TRBJ1-1,TRBD1,many,TRBV11-2,TGTGCCAGCAGCTTATCTTCAGGGGGGGTGGCTGAAGCTTTCTTT,CASSLSSGGVAEAFF
TRBJ1-2,.,.,TRBV2,TGTGCCAGCCAGGGTGAACTGAGAGGCTACACCTTC,CASQGELRGYTF
TRBJ1-1,TRBD1,.,TRBV19,TGTGCCAGTAGCGACCGGGACAGGGGTCGCGGGAACACTGAAGCTTTCTTT,CASSDRDRGRGNTEAFF
TRBJ2-5,.,few,TRBV2,TGTGCCAGCAGTGAGCCTGCTGGGGAGACCCAGTACTTC,CASSEPAGETQYF
TRBJ2-7,TRBD2,.,TRBV30,TGTGCCTGGAGTGTTGAGCGGGAGGGTTCTTACGAGCAGTACTTC,CAWSVEREGSYEQYF
TRBJ2-2,.,few,TRBV24-1,TGTGCCACCAGTGATTTCCCCGGGGAGCTGTTTTTT,CATSDFPGELFF
TRBJ1-1,.,.,TRBV6-6,TGTGCCAGCAGATCAGGGGTCGGAGCTTTCTTT,CASRSGVGAFF
TRBJ1-5,.,many,TRBV20-1,TGCAGTGCTAGAGGGGACCGACCCAATCAGCCCCAGCATTTT,CSARGDRPNQPQHF
TRBJ1-1,.,.,TRBV5-6,TGTGCCAGCAGCCTCCACTGGTCCAACACTGAAGCTTTCTTT,CASSLHWSNTEAFF
TRBJ2-1,TRBD2,.,TRBV4-1,TGCGCCAGCATCCTCAGGGAGGGCCTAGGTCATGAGCAGTTCTTC,CASILREGLGHEQFF
TRBJ2-1,.,.,TRBV30,TGTGCCTGGGATACTCAACAGGGAGCGGGGGAGCAGTTCTTC,CAWDTQQGAGEQFF
TRBJ2-1,TRBD2,many,TRBV27,TGTGCCAGCAGTTTAAGGCTAGCGGGGAGTTACAATGAGCAGTTCTTC,CASSLRLAGSYNEQFF
TRBJ2-7,.,many,TRBV6-2/TRBV6-3,TGTGCCAGCATCGCAGGAACCACCTACGAGCAGTACTTC,CASIAGTTYEQYF
TRBJ2-1,.,many,TRBV28,TGTGCCAGCCGACTTAGCGGCGGTAACAATGAGCAGTTCTTC,CASRLSGGNNEQFF
TRBJ2-5,TRBD2,many,TRBV12-3/TRBV12-4,TGTGCCAGCAGCACTAGCGGACAAGAGACCCAGTACTTC,CASSTSGQETQYF
TRBJ2-3,.,many,TRBV27,TGTGCCAGCAGATTAGGGGCGCGCACAGATACGCAGTATTTT,CASRLGARTDTQYF
TRBJ1-1,.,many,TRBV7-9,TGTGCCAGCAGCAAACAGGAATTCTCCTCCACTGAAGCTTTCTTT,CASSKQEFSSTEAFF
TRBJ1-1,.,.,TRBV12-3/TRBV12-4,TGTGCCAGCACCTTAGGCCCGAACACTGAAGCTTTCTTT,CASTLGPNTEAFF
TRBJ2-3,.,many,TRBV3-1,TGTGCCAGCAGCCAAGATCGGAATGAAGATACGCAGTATTTT,CASSQDRNEDTQYF
TRBJ2-7,TRBD2,many,TRBV10-3,TGTGCCATCAGTGAGATAAATGGGACTAGCGGGAGCCCCTACGAGCAGTACTTC,CAISEINGTSGSPYEQYF
TRBJ1-2,.,many,TRBV12-3/TRBV12-4,TGTGCCAGCAGTTTTGGGGTAGAACTCAGCTATGGCTACACCTTC,CASSFGVELSYGYTF
TRBJ2-1,.,many,TRBV7-9,TGTGCCAGCAGCTTGGGACGGGACAATGAGCAGTTCTTC,CASSLGRDNEQFF
TRBJ2-1,.,many,TRBV20-1,TGCAGTGCTAGAGAATTTCGGACCGAGGACAATGAGCAGTTCTTC,CSAREFRTEDNEQFF
TRBJ2-2,TRBD1,.,TRBV27,TGTGCCAGCAGTCCAACAACCAGGGGGAGTACGGCCGGGGAGCTGTTTTTT,CASSPTTRGSTAGELFF
TRBJ2-1,TRBD2,few,TRBV7-9,TGTGCCAGCAGCTTAGTGGGACTAGCGGGATCCTACAATGAGCAGTTCTTC,CASSLVGLAGSYNEQFF